Here is one TCR beta chain with its context. The antigen remains unidentified. The identical CDR3 is also encoded by other nucleotide sequences in the sample. This entry belongs to a study of beta chain features in type 1 diabetes. Study overall: The study found patients and healthy donors alike in age, gender and cell yields. Study-level points and caveats: For Type 1 diabetes patients, all four CD4+ subsets carried TCRB CDR3s that were moderately but significantly shorter. Whether HLA type influences TCRB rearrangement remained unresolved here.

The entirety of the isolated RNA underwent reverse transcription, so expressed TCRB transcripts were sequenced. The repertoire was sequenced with immunoSEQ multiplex PCR; TCRdb's copy has only in-frame clones and lacks some. Of fewer than 900,000 clones listed, about 17% are singletons. J was trimmed by 8 bases and V by 5 bases; bases with no gene match: 6. Germline V lookup: CDR1 SEHNR, CDR2 FQNEAQ (reference sequence). The CDR3 has 14 amino acids. Heparinised blood was drawn once per donor, averaging around 120 mL. The sequencing input was naive CD4+ T cells from blood. The sequence was collected from a woman between 18 and 29 years old in good health. The J gene is TRBJ1-4, the V gene TRBV7-9; 9 bases map to TRBD1. The CDR3: CASSLGTGNEKLFF. CDR3 bases: TGTGCCAGCAGCCTAGGGACAGGGAACGAAAAACTGTTTTTT.